Listed below are T cell receptor beta chains from one sample, sequenced in a study of blood T cell repertoires in COVID-19. TCRdb's table, derived via immunoSEQ multiplex PCR, lists solely in-frame clones and lacks some. The sample includes around 70,000 clones, around 87% of them seen just once. The sequencing input was peripheral blood. The receptors were gathered from a woman of 80 years or more with active or convalescent COVID-19. Each CDR3 is given with its conserved first and last residue. Not every row has a clone size; where given, it reads once, few, many or a size class.

V: TRBV7-2; J: TRBJ2-1; size: once; CDR3: CASSLDIATNNEQFF
V: TRBV6-4; J: TRBJ1-2; size: .; CDR3: CASSDEQGASVGYTF
V: TRBV6-5; J: TRBJ1-5; size: .; CDR3: CASSYQIGGEPQHF
V: TRBV18; J: TRBJ1-1; size: .; CDR3: CASSPIGPNANTEAFF
V: TRBV27; J: TRBJ1-1; size: .; CDR3: CASSLTTGYTEAFF
V: TRBV5-6; J: TRBJ1-2; size: once; CDR3: CASSLQGYGYTF
V: TRBV25-1; J: TRBJ1-4; size: .; CDR3: CASSAQEYGEKLFF
V: TRBV10-3; J: TRBJ1-6; size: few; CDR3: CAISESKFRPGTGNSPLHF
V: TRBV2; J: TRBJ1-6; size: few; CDR3: CASSRPGTGSSPLHF
V: TRBV27; J: TRBJ1-2; size: .; CDR3: CASSLGRDRPNYGYTF
V: TRBV7-2; J: TRBJ2-3; size: .; CDR3: CASSAGTGANTDTQYF
V: TRBV2; J: TRBJ2-2; size: .; CDR3: CASSGGTGVTGELFF
V: TRBV18; J: TRBJ1-2; size: .; CDR3: CASSGGDSIRGGYTF
V: TRBV7-2; J: TRBJ2-1; size: .; CDR3: CASSFQEQFF
V: TRBV28; J: TRBJ1-2; size: once; CDR3: CASSLQGPLYGYTF
V: TRBV6-5; J: TRBJ2-3; size: .; CDR3: CASIITFTSTDTQYF
V: TRBV19; J: TRBJ1-2; size: .; CDR3: CASSQGIDYGYTF
V: TRBV19; J: TRBJ2-3; size: .; CDR3: CASSLASGASGDTQYF
V: TRBV10-3; J: TRBJ1-1; size: .; CDR3: CAISIQYMNTEAFF
V: TRBV19; J: TRBJ1-4; size: .; CDR3: CASSIEGQTTNEKLFF
V: TRBV11-1; J: TRBJ2-7; size: .; CDR3: CASSLGQGLGEQYF
V: TRBV24-1; J: TRBJ2-5; size: .; CDR3: CATSKGDSRGSQETQYF
V: TRBV7-9; J: TRBJ1-1; size: .; CDR3: CASRVVVGHLTEAFF
V: TRBV30; J: TRBJ1-4; size: few; CDR3: CALGVTNEKLFF
V: TRBV28; J: TRBJ1-1; size: .; CDR3: CASSKGGGYHAEAFF
V: TRBV28; J: TRBJ2-5; size: .; CDR3: CASSGLAGVLQETQYF
V: TRBV5-1; J: TRBJ1-3; size: .; CDR3: CASSLGNQQYTIYF
V: TRBV9; J: TRBJ1-3; size: .; CDR3: CASSPSLDRVNTIYF
V: TRBV7-4; J: TRBJ1-5; size: .; CDR3: CASSPLRQPQHF
V: TRBV5-1; J: TRBJ1-2; size: .; CDR3: CASSLDYSYGYTF
V: TRBV7-6; J: TRBJ2-1; size: once; CDR3: CASSFTGGAYNEQFF
V: TRBV18; J: TRBJ1-2; size: .; CDR3: CASSPGGGSNYGYTF
V: TRBV18; J: TRBJ1-1; size: few; CDR3: CASSPAQNTEAFF
V: TRBV5-4; J: TRBJ2-1; size: .; CDR3: CASSLDTPPGNEQFF
V: TRBV7-6; J: TRBJ1-3; size: .; CDR3: CASSRVGTGMIRNTIYF
V: TRBV6-2/TRBV6-3; J: TRBJ1-5; size: .; CDR3: CASSHGQGYQPQHF
V: TRBV18; J: TRBJ2-6; size: .; CDR3: CASSPSGGSSGANVLTF